This paragraph reports one T cell receptor beta chain. There is no known antigen for this receptor. There are no base qualities to consult, and no much larger clone falls within one base. Unaffected controls provided scalp biopsies and blood samples. Human scalp biopsies went straight into PAXgene tissue containers for immediate fixation. This sample was included in a study of CD8+ T cells in alopecia areata (dated by TCRdb to 2017 to 2018). About the full investigation: The study used high-throughput TCRbeta sequencing to examine T cell clonal expansion in alopecia areata, in both the C3H/HeJ mouse model and human patients. On the human side, TCRbeta sequencing was run on scalp tissue and on sorted CD4+ and CD8+ peripheral blood T cells from healthy controls and from alopecia areata patients with either patchy or totalis/universalis disease. Clonality in the scalp was compared among normal scalp (n=4), patchy alopecia areata scalp (n=8), and alopecia totalis/universalis scalp (n=8). RNA was obtained with the PAXgene miRNA kit for fixed scalp, the miRNeasy kit for PBMCs, and the RNeasy kit for mouse skin. Amplification of TCRbeta CDR3 regions was done by immunoSEQ multiplex PCR using 35 Vbeta forward primers and 13 Jbeta reverse primers. Study-wide conclusions, independent of this receptor: Resident alphabeta T cells in normal human skin are also sequenced, complicating scalp TCR repertoire analysis, unlike mouse skin dominated by gammadelta T cells. Shared TCR sequences between patients were less evident than in mice, which may be partly attributable to HLA diversity in the patient population. Compared with normal scalp, lesional scalp had higher clonality and more expanded CD8+ clones, particularly in alopecia totalis/universalis, a pattern that suggests antigenic drive.

The library was generated by the immunoSEQ multiplex PCR assay. To provide template for TCR sequencing, every sample had RNA extracted and reverse transcribed into cDNA. First-strand cDNA was synthesized with SuperScript III using a 2:1 mix of oligo-dT and random hexamers. A synthetic immune receptor repertoire was used to gauge amplification bias, and whatever bias remained was removed computationally. The authors' analysis ran thus. Raw reads were preprocessed to remove errors, and CDR3 was defined by IMGT conventions from the conserved cysteine to phenylalanine. Clonality was computed as 1 minus the Shannon entropy, with the entropy normalized by log2 of the number of productive unique TCRs. Scalp TCRbeta sequences were cross-referenced with sorted blood CD4 and CD8 repertoires so that the CD4 or CD8 identity of scalp clones could be inferred. TCRdb's version of the immuneACCESS table is confined to in-frame rearrangements and falls short of the full clone set. An unresolved V gene accounts for under half of the shortfall where checked; the remainder is of unknown origin. The DNA gave D and trimming, while V, J and clone size come from that table. This sample has about 3,600 clones in its table, and less than 80% of those were observed once. The ten most abundant clones make up almost 7% of the sample.

The CDR3 starts with the cysteine, ends with the phenylalanine, and has 16 residues. Only the CDR3 portion is preserved as DNA: 48 bases, with reading frame beginning at the first base. The junction shows trimming of 4 bases on V and 0 bases on J, plus 14 bases between the germline ends. As encoded in the germline V gene, CDR1 is SGHRS while CDR2 is YFSETQ. This clonotype was sampled from a human donor in good health. The chain is assembled from TRBV5-1 and TRBJ1-3; no confident D gene assignment can be made. Sequencing was carried out using skin. The CDR3 protein is CASSPLDSSSGNTIYF. The DNA is as follows: TGCGCCAGCAGCCCCTTAGACTCCAGCTCTGGAAACACCATATATTTT. When the CDR3 is completed using the reference TRBV5-1 and TRBJ1-3 genes on either side, the full variable domain is KAGVTQTPRYLIKTRGQQVTLSCSPISGHRSVSWYQQTPGQGLQFLFEYFSETQRNKGNFPGRFSGRQFSNSRSEMNVSTLELGDSALYLCASSPLDSSSGNTIYFGEGSWLTVV.